A selection of T cell receptor beta chains follows, all from one sample in a study of human T cells and chemical hapten exposure. TCRdb reprocessed the RACE reads with MiXCR, giving one entry per CDR3 protein. This sample yields over 85,000 distinct CDR3 sequences, of which 12% are seen a single time; 2.1% belongs to the top ten. The sequences come from whole blood, collected in connection with sensitization to the hapten diphenylcyclopropenone (DPC). Receptors originate from a woman aged 35 to 49 with alopecia areata. Some clones in this sample may be carry-over from other donors' samples. The CDR3 runs from the conserved cysteine through the conserved F or W.

cdr3_aa v_call cdr3_length j_call
CASRPPGLASGELFF TRBV6-5 15 TRBJ2-2
CASIAGTGGSYEQYF TRBV28 15 TRBJ2-7
CASGLPSRANSNEQFF TRBV21-1 16 TRBJ2-1
CASSLRENTIYF TRBV7-6 12 TRBJ1-3
CASSQGTGPLNEQFF TRBV3-1 15 TRBJ2-1
CASSLDHQPQHF TRBV12-3/TRBV12-4 12 TRBJ1-5
CASSMVSSGPSYEQYF TRBV19 16 TRBJ2-7
CASRQVELAGEDHEQYF TRBV6-2/TRBV6-3 17 TRBJ2-7
CASSVEAGVRSTEAFF TRBV9 16 TRBJ1-1
CASSSSSEPLSYEQYF TRBV28 16 TRBJ2-7